What follows are 25 T cell receptor beta chains derived from one specimen sequenced in a study of shared clonotypes between healthy human individuals (TCRdb year 2020). Library preparation used the immunoSEQ multiplex PCR assay. TCRdb mirrors the immuneACCESS table, restricted to in-frame sequences. Some clones are absent from its copies; in checked studies, under half trace to an unresolved V gene, and the reason for the others is unknown. This sample has roughly 1,600,000 clones in its table, and approximately 98.5% of those were observed once. The ten largest account for 0.3% to 0.45% of the sample. Source material: naive CD4+ T cells sorted from blood. The meaning of the sample's cell subset or site label: CD45RA+ positively selected. The receptors come from a man between 25 and 39 years old in good health.

The rearrangement joins TRBV4-1 to TRBJ1-4; D is unresolved. Trimming removed 4 bases at V and 0 bases at J, with 6 bases between. The CDR3 totals 14 residues. Germline CDR1 and CDR2: MGHRA and YSYEKL. The CDR3, as DNA: TGCGCCAGCAGCCTACTTCCAACTAATGAAAAACTGTTTTTT. Amino acid sequence: CASSLLPTNEKLFF.

This clone occurred once. V and J are TRBV5-8 and TRBJ2-7, with D maybe TRBD2 (6 bases). Germline V gene sequence: CDR1 SGHTS, CDR2 YDEGEE. This CDR3 has 16 residues. V was clipped by 2 bases and J by 2 bases, with 17 bases between them. The CDR3 region is CASSFGSGSVTYEQYF. In nucleotides, the CDR3 is TGTGCCAGCAGCTTTGGTAGCGGAAGTGTTACCTACGAGCAGTACTTC. Complete variable domain (other parts from reference TRBV5-8 and TRBJ2-7): EAGVTQSPTHLIKTRGQQATLRCSPISGHTSVYWYQQALGLGLQFLLWYDEGEERNRGNFPPRFSGRQFPNYSSELNVNALELEDSALYLCASSFGSGSVTYEQYFGPGTRLTVT.

V gene TRBV10-1 combines with J gene TRBJ2-1; D remains ambiguous. V dropped 4 bases and J dropped 0 bases, with 13 bases sitting between them. CDR3 size: 16 residues. Germline values: CDR1 WNHNN, CDR2 SYGVQD (reference sequence). CDR3: CASSAVQRSSYNEQFF. In DNA form, the CDR3 reads TGCGCCAGCAGTGCCGTACAGAGAAGCTCCTACAATGAGCAGTTCTTC.

The chain joins TRBV27 to TRBJ2-3; 8 bases fit TRBD1. CDR3 size: 16 residues. Germline V gene lookup returns CDR1 MNHEY and CDR2 SMNVEV (reference sequence). The trim removed 4 bases at V and 2 bases at J, leaving 8 bases unmatched. CDR3 DNA sequence: TGTGCCAGCAGTTCCGTGACAGGGGTGTCCACAGATACGCAGTATTTT. Translated, it gives CASSSVTGVSTDTQYF.

This clone was seen a single time. This chain joins TRBV4-3 and TRBJ1-1; 9 positions agree with TRBD1. Germline CDR1 is LGHNA and CDR2 is YSLEER. This CDR3 spans 15 amino acids. The V and J ends lost 4 bases and 6 bases, in that order; junction bases with no gene match: 9. The CDR3 protein is CASSRDRASGAEAFF. The CDR3 DNA is TGCGCCAGCAGCCGGGACAGGGCTAGTGGCGCTGAAGCTTTCTTT.

As for this clone: The same CDR3 can be traced to other DNA sequences in this sample. The V and J genes are TRBV11-2 and TRBJ2-3; 12 positions agree with TRBD2. Trimming cost V 5 bases and J 4 bases; bases outside gene matches: 4. The germline CDR1 and CDR2 sequences are SGHAT and FQNNGV. The CDR3 totals 15 residues. The DNA of the CDR3 is TGTGCCAGCAGCCTGACTAGCGGGAGAGCAGATACGCAGTATTTT. It is translated as CASSLTSGRADTQYF.

This rearrangement joins TRBV9 to TRBJ2-7, with TRBD2 matching over 14 bases. The CDR3 runs to 19 residues. CDR1 and CDR2 (germline): SGDLS, YYNGEE. V lost 0 bases to trimming and J lost 2 bases; unmatched junction nucleotides: 10. DNA for the CDR3: TGTGCCAGCAGCGTAGCTCCGACTAGCGGGAGGGCCGTCACCTACGAGCAGTACTTC. Its translation: CASSVAPTSGRAVTYEQYF.

V is TRBV28 and J is TRBJ1-4; TRBD1 might be the D (5 bases). The CDR3 is 14 residues long. Germline V gene lookup returns CDR1 MDHEN and CDR2 SYDVKM. V lost 2 bases to trimming and J lost 8 bases, with 12 bases between them. The CDR3 nucleotides read TGTGCCAGCAGTTTACTTCAGGGTGGAGAAAAACTGTTTTTT. Residues: CASSLLQGGEKLFF.

As regards this clone: Other DNA sequences within the sample encode an identical CDR3. The DNA for the CDR3 is TGTGCCAGCAGTTTAAACCGATACGAGCAGTACTTC. This gives the protein CASSLNRYEQYF. This chain connects TRBV27 to TRBJ2-7; D is ambiguous. CDR1 and CDR2 (germline): MNHEY, SMNVEV (reference sequence). The V and J ends lost 2 bases and 4 bases respectively, with 6 bases between them. This CDR3 has 12 residues.

In regard to this clone: Other nucleotide sequences from this sample produce the same CDR3. The genes are TRBV7-9 and TRBJ2-7, with D possibly being TRBD2 (6 bases). Germline V gene sequence: CDR1 SEHNR, CDR2 FQNEAQ (reference sequence). CDR3 length: 13 residues. Trimming pared 3 bases from V and 1 base from J, leaving 7 bases between. The CDR3 is CASSLGRSYEQYF. The CDR3 DNA is TGTGCCAGCAGCTTGGGGAGGTCCTACGAGCAGTACTTC.

The chain links TRBV20-1 to TRBJ2-4, with unresolved D. V shed 8 bases and J shed 7 bases, with 12 bases lying between them. This CDR3 is built from 11 residues. Germline CDR1 DFQATT, CDR2 SNEGSKA (reference sequence). CDR3 in DNA: TGCAGTCCCGTCGTTCGGAACATTCAGTACTTC. Translation: CSPVVRNIQYF.

DNA of the CDR3: TGTGCCAGCAGCCAAGATCGGGACAGATTTGAGCAGTTCTTC. Protein: CASSQDRDRFEQFF. This sequence joins TRBV4-2 and TRBJ2-1; TRBD1 aligns across 7 bases. The CDR3 sequence is 14 residues long. The trim removed 0 bases at V and 9 bases at J, leaving 5 bases unmatched. CDR1 is LGHNA and CDR2 is YNFKEQ in the germline V gene.

The chain links TRBV7-8 to TRBJ2-2; D unclear. This CDR3 has 18 residues. The V gene's germline CDR1 is SGHVS and CDR2 FQNEAQ. V was shortened by 1 base and J by 3 bases, with 18 bases between the two germline ends. The CDR3 protein is CASSLEVFVSRHTGELFF. The CDR3 coding sequence is TGTGCCAGCAGCTTAGAGGTGTTTGTCAGTAGGCACACCGGGGAGCTGTTTTTT.

The chain carries TRBV12-5 and TRBJ2-5; D uncertain. The CDR3 extends over 13 amino acids. V lost 6 bases to trimming and J lost 0 bases, with 8 bases between them. Germline-derived CDR1 and CDR2 are LGHNT and FRNRAP. CDR3 amino acids: CASGDTNQETQYF. CDR3 DNA sequence: TGTGCTAGTGGAGACACTAACCAAGAGACCCAGTACTTC.

Note on this clone: Distinct nucleotide sequences in the sample also encode this CDR3. This chain uses TRBV9 with TRBJ1-3, with D maybe TRBD1 (5 bases). Germline CDR1 is SGDLS and CDR2 is YYNGEE. The CDR3 spans 14 residues. Trimming stripped 0 bases from V and 2 bases from J, with 6 bases between. The CDR3 loop is CASSVAGPGNTIYF. CDR3 coding DNA: TGTGCCAGCAGCGTAGCGGGGCCTGGAAACACCATATATTTT.

The chain links TRBV7-6 to TRBJ2-7; tentative D call: TRBD1 (6 bases). Germline lookup yields CDR1 SGHVS and CDR2 FNYEAQ. The CDR3 is 13 amino acids. V dropped 5 bases and J dropped 1 base, with 9 bases sitting between them. CDR3 residues: CASSKQGSYEQYF. The CDR3 nucleotides read TGTGCCAGCAGCAAACAGGGTTCCTACGAGCAGTACTTC.

Written as DNA, the CDR3 is TGTGCCAGCAGCTTAAATGGGGTTGCCGGGGAGCTGTTTTTT. Translated: CASSLNGVAGELFF. V and J are TRBV7-3 and TRBJ2-2; D is unclear. CDR3 length: 14 residues. The ends were cut back, 1 base at V and 6 bases at J, with 9 bases in the middle. The germline V gene has CDR1 SGHTA and CDR2 FQGTGA. Variable domain in full (rest from reference TRBV7-3 and TRBJ2-2): GAGVSQTPSNKVTEKGKYVELRCDPISGHTALYWYRQSLGQGPEFLIYFQGTGAADDSGLPNDRFFAVRPEGSVSTLKIQRTERGDSAVYLCASSLNGVAGELFFGEGSRLTVL.

The chain joins TRBV7-8 to TRBJ2-7; D gene ambiguous. The CDR3 is 21 residues long. Trimming stripped 3 bases from V and 7 bases from J, with 37 bases between. The germline gives CDR1 SGHVS, CDR2 FQNEAQ. Written as DNA, the CDR3 is TGTGCCAGCAGCTTTTCGAAGGACGGTATAGTCGGTGGGTATAGTCGGTGGGAGCAGTACTTC. Translating it yields CASSFSKDGIVGGYSRWEQYF.

This chain uses TRBV19 with TRBJ2-7; the match to TRBD1 covers 9 bases. The V and J ends lost 6 bases and 0 bases, in that order; junction bases with no gene match: 6. This CDR3 spans 15 amino acids. Germline lookup yields CDR1 LNHDA and CDR2 SQIVND (reference sequence). CDR3 amino acids: CASRGPGQGSYEQYF. Written as DNA, the CDR3 is TGTGCCAGTAGGGGACCGGGACAGGGCTCCTACGAGCAGTACTTC.

V is TRBV9 and J is TRBJ2-1, with 7 bases fitting TRBD2. Germline V gene sequence: CDR1 SGDLS, CDR2 YYNGEE. This CDR3 is built from 13 residues. Trimming cost V 4 bases and J 6 bases; bases outside gene matches: 4. Here the CDR3 DNA reads TGTGCCAGCAGCCCACGGACTAGCAATGAGCAGTTCTTC. Its translation is CASSPRTSNEQFF.

The J gene is TRBJ2-3, the V gene TRBV5-4; D uncertain. Germline-derived CDR1 and CDR2 are SGHNT and YYREEE (reference sequence). The V gene lost 0 bases and the J gene lost 4 bases, with 12 bases spanning the gap. The CDR3 runs 15 residues. The CDR3 DNA reads as TGTGCCAGCAGCTTGGAAGAGTTAAGACCAGATACGCAGTATTTT. Translated: CASSLEELRPDTQYF.

The rearrangement links TRBV19 to TRBJ1-4; 9 bases align to TRBD1. This CDR3 spans 16 amino acids. V trimming: 6 bases; J trimming: 8 bases; junction bases outside the gene matches: 13. Germline V gene sequence: CDR1 LNHDA, CDR2 SQIVND (reference sequence). In DNA form, the CDR3 reads TGTGCCAGTAGCCCGTTCGGCCGGACAGGGGAAGAAAAACTGTTTTTT. Its protein product is CASSPFGRTGEEKLFF. The variable domain in full, completed from reference TRBV19 and TRBJ1-4, reads DGGITQSPKYLFRKEGQNVTLSCEQNLNHDAMYWYRQDPGQGLRLIYYSQIVNDFQKGDIAEGYSVSREKKESFPLTVTSAQKNPTAFYLCASSPFGRTGEEKLFFGSGTQLSVL.

The chain recombines TRBV15 with TRBJ2-2; no reliable D call. Trimming stripped 2 bases from V and 6 bases from J, with 4 bases between. This CDR3 has 12 residues. Germline-derived CDR1 and CDR2 are LNHNV and YYDKDF (reference sequence). CDR3 protein: CATSRLPGELFF. In nucleotides, the CDR3 is TGTGCCACCAGCAGACTCCCCGGGGAGCTGTTTTTT.

V gene TRBV25-1 combines with J gene TRBJ2-7; 9 bases map to TRBD1. The CDR3 extends over 16 amino acids. J gave up 2 bases and V 0 bases, and 5 bases lay outside the gene matches. Germline V gene sequence: CDR1 MGHDK, CDR2 SYGVNS. CDR3 nucleotide sequence: TGTGCCAGCAGTGAATATCCGGGACAGGGCACCTACGAGCAGTACTTC. This sequence encodes CASSEYPGQGTYEQYF.

The chain uses TRBV7-9 and TRBJ1-5; D is possibly TRBD1 (6 bases). This CDR3 region has 17 residues. V was pared by 1 base and J by 1 base, with 14 bases between. Germline CDR1 and CDR2: SEHNR and FQNEAQ (reference sequence). CDR3: CASSLGAGVGSNQPQHF. Written as DNA, the CDR3 is TGTGCCAGCAGCTTAGGGGCAGGGGTGGGGAGCAATCAGCCCCAGCATTTT.